A selection of T cell receptor beta chains follows, all from one sample in a study of T cells in Graves' hyperthyroidism and ophthalmopathy. TCRdb re-called the multiplex PCR reads through MiXCR, storing one row per CDR3 protein. The table includes 300,000 to 450,000 distinct CDR3 sequences, just under 15% detected once. The sequencing input was blood. The receptor set was obtained from a woman in her twenties or thirties with Graves' hyperthyroidism. CDR3s include the opening cysteine and the closing phenylalanine or tryptophan. Fields, in order: clone size, D gene, J gene, V gene, CDR3 protein. The D gene is left open where the match is weak. Not all rows give a size; the values are once, few, many and, for expanded clones, a class.

.,.,TRBJ1-5,TRBV6-1,CASSEWEGKNQPQHF
few,TRBD2,TRBJ2-1,TRBV18,CASSRPGGDNEQFF
many,TRBD2,TRBJ2-3,TRBV28,CASSYRTSGGTQYF
.,.,TRBJ2-5,TRBV9,CASSVAGRKQETQYF
few,TRBD1,TRBJ1-5,TRBV18,CASSRQGADQPQHF
.,.,TRBJ1-4,TRBV20-1,CSASKPAEKLFF
many,.,TRBJ1-1,TRBV3-1,CASSDQGTITTEAFF
.,TRBD2,TRBJ2-1,TRBV19,CASSGRTSGRDEQFF
many,.,TRBJ2-3,TRBV7-8,CASSPEQDTDTQYF
few,.,TRBJ2-7,TRBV6-1,CASSEMGIFSYEQYF
.,TRBD2,TRBJ2-1,TRBV14,CASSLKLGREGEQFF
many,.,TRBJ1-6,TRBV12-3/TRBV12-4,CASSPRWDNSPLHF
few,.,TRBJ2-1,TRBV20-1,CSAKGAYNEQFF
many,.,TRBJ1-5,TRBV28,CASSLDPGSNQPQHF
few,TRBD2,TRBJ2-2,TRBV5-1,CASSLLAGEDTGELFF
.,.,TRBJ2-1,TRBV19,CASSIEGFVQFF
few,TRBD2,TRBJ2-3,TRBV19,CASNRAGDQDTQYF
.,TRBD1,TRBJ1-5,TRBV18,CASSPPGQGSDQPQHF
many,.,TRBJ1-5,TRBV6-1,CASTPSQGTGSNQPQHF
many,.,TRBJ2-3,TRBV7-8,CASNPRDTQYF
many,TRBD1,TRBJ1-2,TRBV20-1,CSARALNRGLYGYTF
many,TRBD2,TRBJ2-1,TRBV5-1,CASSPRGSGLAYNEQFF
.,TRBD2,TRBJ2-7,TRBV28,CASSLFLAGSNEQYF
few,.,TRBJ2-7,TRBV2,CASPGGQEHKFTYEQYF
.,TRBD1,TRBJ2-2,TRBV29-1,CSVTGGAGTGELFF
.,.,TRBJ1-5,TRBV9,CASSVYGDQPQHF
many,.,TRBJ1-1,TRBV28,CASTGGGHTEAFF
many,.,TRBJ1-1,TRBV29-1,CSVAQGAAGGTEAFF